This T cell receptor (beta chain) appears in the sequencing data of a study of CD8 T cells in ankylosing spondylitis (dated by TCRdb to 2017 to 2019). Background for the entire study: The study set out to find disease-linked TCR variants by profiling T cell receptor beta repertoires in ankylosing spondylitis patients and healthy donors. In total, the full study cohort was made up of roughly 100 healthy donors and 25 ankylosing spondylitis patients. Samples of peripheral blood were taken, and for ankylosing spondylitis patients, synovial fluid was collected as well. What the work shows at the level of the full study, not this receptor alone: Some TCR beta motif variants had previously been reported in synovial fluid and blood of reactive arthritis patients, which suggested common disease-initiation mechanisms. Significant enrichment of the disease-linked clones was reported in matched synovial fluid samples from ankylosing spondylitis patients. A CD8+ phenotype was shown by the disease-linked clones, which were found at relatively low frequencies in peripheral blood. Blood from ankylosing spondylitis patients appeared to be characterized by a TCR beta motif composed of about eight highly homologous amino acid variants.

From the cysteine up to the phenylalanine, the CDR3 has a length of 15 residues. This entry keeps only the CDR3 DNA: 45 bases, framed from base 1. V is reduced by 3 bases and J by 7 bases, leaving a spacing of 19 bases between them. This clonotype was found many times. Its target antigen remains unknown. The record has no base qualities; no much larger clone is one base away. Sequencing used an Illumina HiSeq 2500. TCR beta libraries were prepared by quantitative 5'-RACE with molecular barcodes. The original methods were these. Disease-linked TCR variants were identified with a new computational method built on a probabilistic model of VDJ rearrangement. Using fastp at Q25 and MiXCR, TCRdb reprocessed the public reads and kept productive beta chains. Here each entry gathers all rows of one CDR3 protein and keeps the most common genes and DNA. TCRdb's processing, not the authors', yielded these V and J calls. This sample holds about 150,000 distinct CDR3 sequences; roughly 30% were observed only once. Of the sample, 6% falls within the top ten clones.

For each ankylosing spondylitis patient, the synovial fluid sample was matched to a blood sample from that same patient. This TCR came from a male donor with ankylosing spondylitis. The sequence links TRBV12-3 or TRBV12-4 to TRBJ2-7; tentative D gene TRBD2, with 7 bases matching. Sample: synovial fluid, either unsorted or a sorted T cell fraction (not recorded which). CDR3 protein: CASSLEAGGHQEQYF. The DNA sequence is as follows: TGTGCCAGCAGTTTGGAGGCCGGGGGGCATCAGGAGCAGTACTTC.